The clone carrying this TCR beta chain occurred many times. Its antigen is unknown. The data derive from a study of CD8 T cells in ankylosing spondylitis. Findings of the study overall: Disease-linked clones bore a CD8+ phenotype and were relatively rare in peripheral blood. The clones that were linked to disease were reported to be significantly enriched in matched synovial fluid samples from ankylosing spondylitis patients. Characteristic, it appeared, of ankylosing spondylitis blood was a TCR beta motif of seven or eight highly homologous variants.

As the method for making TCR beta libraries, quantitative 5'-RACE with molecular barcodes was used. TCRdb processed the 5' RACE reads anew with MiXCR; each CDR3 protein has one entry. The data hold roughly 230,000 distinct CDR3 sequences, with 18% observed a single time. The CDR3 loop spans 15 amino acids. CDR1 and CDR2 from the germline V gene are LGHNA and YNFKEQ. Trimming stripped 0 bases from V and 1 base from J, with 9 bases between. The sequenced sample was blood, either unsorted or a sorted T cell fraction (not recorded which). The chain has TRBV4-2 and TRBJ1-1; D is unclear. This clonotype was obtained from a male donor with ankylosing spondylitis or in good health (not recorded which). CDR3 sequence reads: CASSQDITENTEAFF. The CDR3 DNA sequence: TGTGCCAGCAGCCAAGATATAACGGAGAACACTGAAGCTTTCTTT.